These 30 T cell receptor beta chains were all obtained from the same sample, sequenced in a study of shared clonotypes between healthy human individuals. Produced via immunoSEQ multiplex PCR; TCRdb's table is partial and in-frame only. The table includes over 950,000 clones, approximately 75% detected once. Sequencing was done on a sample of memory CD4+ T cells from PBMCs. Indicated subset: CD45RA-negative fraction. The receptors come from a man aged 18 to 29 in good health. Some clones in this sample may be carry-over from other donors' samples.

The V gene is TRBV28, the J gene TRBJ1-4; D remains unclear. V was pared by 7 bases and J by 1 base, with 7 bases between. This CDR3 is 13 amino acids long. The V gene's germline CDR1 is MDHEN and CDR2 SYDVKM. CDR3 sequence: CASNRGTNEKLFF. CDR3 bases: TGTGCCAGCAATCGGGGAACTAATGAAAAACTGTTTTTT.

The chain combines TRBV7-2 with TRBJ2-3, with TRBD1 as a possible D gene (5 bases). The CDR3 is made up of 16 amino acids. V dropped 2 bases and J dropped 1 base, with 13 bases sitting between them. Germline values: CDR1 SGHTA, CDR2 FQGNSA. The CDR3 bases are TGTGCCAGCAGCTTACTTAGGGGCGCGGGCACAGATACGCAGTATTTT. This sequence encodes CASSLLRGAGTDTQYF.

The chain carries TRBV5-1 and TRBJ1-5; tentative D call: TRBD1 (6 bases). The length of the CDR3 is 15 residues. Deletions cut 4 bases from V and 1 base from J, with 12 bases between. CDR1 and CDR2 (germline): SGHRS, YFSETQ. CDR3 in amino acids: CASSLSTGSNQPQHF. Here the CDR3 DNA reads TGCGCCAGCAGCCTAAGTACAGGGAGCAATCAGCCCCAGCATTTT. The entire variable domain, with the rest obtained from reference TRBV5-1 and TRBJ1-5, is as follows: KAGVTQTPRYLIKTRGQQVTLSCSPISGHRSVSWYQQTPGQGLQFLFEYFSETQRNKGNFPGRFSGRQFSNSRSEMNVSTLELGDSALYLCASSLSTGSNQPQHFGDGTRLSIL.

This chain uses TRBV10-3 with TRBJ2-1; D may be TRBD1 or TRBD2 (5 bases each). The CDR3 loop spans 14 amino acids. V lost 0 bases, J lost 16 bases, and 19 bases lay in between. Germline V gene data show CDR1 as ENHRY and CDR2 as SYGVKD. DNA for the CDR3: TGTGCCATCAGTGAGTCGGGGACGACGAGGGAATCATTCTTC. Amino acid sequence: CAISESGTTRESFF.

This chain uses TRBV7-9 with TRBJ2-7; D is tentatively TRBD1 or TRBD2 (5 bases each). Germline CDR1 and CDR2: SEHNR and FQNEAQ (reference sequence). This CDR3 is built from 16 residues. Between the trimmed V and J ends, which lost 7 bases and 3 bases, there was a span of 22 bases. Here the CDR3 reads CASMRAEGPLVYEQYF. The CDR3 DNA reads TGTGCCAGCATGAGGGCCGAGGGACCGCTCGTCTACGAGCAGTACTTC.

This clone was detected only a few times. The CDR3 region is CASSSVRDGETQYF. CDR3 coding DNA: TGTGCCAGCAGCTCCGTCAGGGATGGAGAGACCCAGTACTTC. The chain employs TRBV5-5 and TRBJ2-5, with D perhaps matching TRBD1 (5 bases). The germline V and J ends were trimmed by 3 bases and 4 bases, with 13 bases remaining between them. Germline V gene sequence: CDR1 SGHKS, CDR2 YYEKEE (reference sequence). There are 14 residues in the CDR3.

This chain connects TRBV5-1 to TRBJ2-3; a weak D match, TRBD2 (7 bases). Germline V gives CDR1 SGHRS, CDR2 YFSETQ. CDR3 length equals 19 residues. V was cut by 0 bases and J by 6 bases, with 26 bases left in between. DNA of the CDR3: TGCGCCAGCAGCTTGGCCGAATGGGGAGGGCAACAGGGTGCGGATACGCAGTATTTT. This gives the protein CASSLAEWGGQQGADTQYF.

This rearrangement joins TRBV29-1 to TRBJ1-1; 7 bases are a match to TRBD1. From germline, CDR1 is SQVTM and CDR2 ANQGSEA. With V trimmed by 0 bases and J by 5 bases, 6 bases remained unmatched. This CDR3 is 14 amino acids long. In nucleotides, the CDR3 is TGCAGCGTTGAAGAGCGGACAGGAGGGACTGAAGCTTTCTTT. Protein: CSVEERTGGTEAFF.

The V gene is TRBV21-1, the J gene TRBJ2-5; TRBD2, as called in the table, went unchecked against the DNA. TRBV21-1 is assigned pseudogene status. This CDR3 is built from 14 residues. The CDR3: CASSAHLLQETQYF. The CDR3 bases are TGTGCCAGCAGCGCCCACCTACTACAAGAGACCCAGTACTTC.

The chain recombines TRBV6-6 with TRBJ2-7, with D tentatively TRBD2 (5 bases). V lost 6 bases and J 2 bases, leaving 11 bases between the germline ends. From germline, CDR1 is MNHNY and CDR2 SVGAGI (reference sequence). CDR3 length: 13 residues. The CDR3, as DNA: TGTGCCAGCAGCCGCGGGTCCCCCTACGAGCAGTACTTC. Protein: CASSRGSPYEQYF.

There are a few counts of this clone. V usage is TRBV4-2 and J usage is TRBJ2-3, with 9 bases that match TRBD2. The CDR3 extends over 17 amino acids. Per germline, CDR1 LGHNA and CDR2 YNFKEQ. The V gene end was trimmed by 5 bases and the J gene end by 1 base; junction bases not matched to a gene: 10. In DNA form, the CDR3 reads TGTGCCAGCAGCGCTCGAGGAGCGGGAGGAGGCACAGATACGCAGTATTTT. Its protein is CASSARGAGGGTDTQYF.

The chain is built from TRBV30 and TRBJ1-1; D possibly corresponds to TRBD1 (5 bases). Germline V lookup: CDR1 GTSNPN, CDR2 SVGIG (reference sequence). CDR3 size: 13 residues. Trimming shortened V by 3 bases and J by 6 bases, and 14 bases separated the two germline ends. CDR3 region: CAWRFQGSSEAFF. The CDR3 region has the DNA TGTGCCTGGAGGTTCCAGGGTAGCTCTGAAGCTTTCTTT.

On this clone: Other DNA sequences in this specimen translate into the identical CDR3. The chain uses TRBV11-3 and TRBJ2-1; D gene ambiguous. CDR3 length equals 12 residues. Trimming cost V 5 bases and J 8 bases, with 10 bases left between them. Germline CDR1 and CDR2: SGHNT and YENEEA. The CDR3 region is CASSLGEDEQFF. The CDR3 DNA is TGTGCCAGCAGCCTAGGAGAGGATGAGCAGTTCTTC.

The chain carries TRBV14 and TRBJ2-5; TRBD2 might be the D (6 bases). CDR1 SGHDN and CDR2 FVKESK come from the germline V gene. V gave up 4 bases and J gave up 4 bases, with 22 bases separating them. This CDR3 is 17 amino acids long. The CDR3 sequence: CASSRLDGRGLAETQYF. CDR3 coding DNA: TGTGCCAGCAGCCGGCTCGACGGGAGAGGTTTAGCAGAGACCCAGTACTTC.

This clone was observed a few times. The chain joins TRBV5-8 to TRBJ1-1; D unresolved. The germline CDR1 and CDR2 sequences are SGHTS and YDEGEE. V lost 0 bases, J lost 5 bases, and 11 bases lay in between. This CDR3 is 14 amino acids long. The CDR3 spells CASSLEGWQTEAFF. In DNA, the CDR3 is TGTGCCAGCAGCTTGGAAGGGTGGCAGACTGAAGCTTTCTTT.

The rearrangement uses TRBV2 and TRBJ1-1; D might be TRBD1 (6 bases). Trimming took 7 bases from V and 4 from J, leaving 16 bases between them. The CDR3 is made up of 14 amino acids. Germline V gene lookup returns CDR1 SNHLY and CDR2 FYNNEI. In nucleotides, the CDR3 is TGTGCCAGCAATCCAGACAGGAACCCCACTGAAGCTTTCTTT. This sequence encodes CASNPDRNPTEAFF.

The rearrangement uses TRBV7-6 and TRBJ2-2, with 9 bases aligning to TRBD2. The CDR3 covers 15 residues. Germline V gene data show CDR1 as SGHVS and CDR2 as FNYEAQ. V trimming: 6 bases; J trimming: 7 bases; junction bases outside the gene matches: 9. This CDR3 is CASSFSGSKIGELFF. In DNA, the CDR3 is TGTGCCAGCAGTTTTAGCGGGAGTAAGATCGGGGAGCTGTTTTTT.

This chain connects TRBV5-1 to TRBJ1-1; no reliable D call. This CDR3 contains 14 residues. Trimming took 1 base from V and 1 from J, leaving 8 bases between them. The germline gives CDR1 SGHRS, CDR2 YFSETQ. This chain's CDR3 is CASSLSAGNTEAFF. The CDR3 coding sequence is TGCGCCAGCAGCTTGTCGGCAGGGAACACTGAAGCTTTCTTT. The whole variable domain, filled in from reference TRBV5-1 and TRBJ1-1, reads KAGVTQTPRYLIKTRGQQVTLSCSPISGHRSVSWYQQTPGQGLQFLFEYFSETQRNKGNFPGRFSGRQFSNSRSEMNVSTLELGDSALYLCASSLSAGNTEAFFGQGTRLTVV.

The genes are TRBV2 and TRBJ1-1; D might be TRBD1 (5 bases). Germline V gene lookup returns CDR1 SNHLY and CDR2 FYNNEI. The V end was cut by 6 bases, the J end by 6 bases, with 14 bases between. The CDR3 is 13 residues long. The CDR3 nucleotides are TGTGCCAGCAGCGCCGGGGGGATTTCTGAAGCTTTCTTT. Amino acid sequence: CASSAGGISEAFF.

The rearrangement links TRBV5-1 to TRBJ2-1; tentative D call: TRBD2 (5 bases). The CDR3 spans 16 residues. CDR1 is SGHRS and CDR2 is YFSETQ in the germline V gene. Trimming pared 0 bases from V and 0 bases from J, leaving 10 bases between. The CDR3 coding sequence is TGCGCCAGCAGCTTGGTATTGCGGGCCTCCTACAATGAGCAGTTCTTC. This codes for CASSLVLRASYNEQFF. The entire variable domain, with the rest obtained from reference TRBV5-1 and TRBJ2-1, is as follows: KAGVTQTPRYLIKTRGQQVTLSCSPISGHRSVSWYQQTPGQGLQFLFEYFSETQRNKGNFPGRFSGRQFSNSRSEMNVSTLELGDSALYLCASSLVLRASYNEQFFGPGTRLTVL.

The chain is built from TRBV6-5 and TRBJ1-2; D is unresolved. V was pared by 0 bases and J by 3 bases, with 8 bases between. CDR1 and CDR2 (germline): MNHEY, SVGAGI. The CDR3 contains 14 residues. CDR3 sequence (DNA): TGTGCCAGCAGTTACTCGAGGATCGACTATGGCTACACCTTC. Translation: CASSYSRIDYGYTF.

This clone appeared once. V and J are TRBV19 and TRBJ2-3; the D gene is possibly TRBD2 (6 bases). Germline loops: CDR1 LNHDA, CDR2 SQIVND (reference sequence). Trimming stripped 5 bases from V and 3 bases from J, with 18 bases between. This CDR3 is 16 amino acids long. As DNA, the CDR3 is TGTGCCAGTAGTGTGGATAGCGGCTCACTGACAGATACGCAGTATTTT. Its translation: CASSVDSGSLTDTQYF.

This CDR3 is CASSIDNRVGNQPQHF. CDR3 nucleotides: TGTGCCAGTAGTATAGATAACAGGGTGGGCAATCAGCCCCAGCATTTT. V and J are TRBV19 and TRBJ1-5; tentatively, D is TRBD1 (6 bases). Germline-derived CDR1 and CDR2 are LNHDA and SQIVND (reference sequence). Trimming left V 0 bases short and J 2 bases short, with 11 bases between. The CDR3 contains 16 residues.

The chain recombines TRBV7-8 with TRBJ1-5; TRBD1 matches at 7 bases. This CDR3 region has 16 residues. Trimming cost V 4 bases and J 1 base; bases outside gene matches: 7. Germline assignment: CDR1 SGHVS and CDR2 FQNEAQ. The CDR3 reads CASSSLDRVSNQPQHF. The CDR3, as DNA: TGTGCCAGCAGCTCCCTAGACAGGGTGAGCAATCAGCCCCAGCATTTT.

This chain joins TRBV6-5 and TRBJ1-1, with D possibly being TRBD1 (6 bases). Deletions cut 6 bases from V and 4 bases from J, with 18 bases between. This CDR3 spans 15 amino acids. Germline V gene lookup returns CDR1 MNHEY and CDR2 SVGAGI. In DNA form, the CDR3 reads TGTGCCAGCAGCGATGGGGGCACCTCCTTCACTGAAGCTTTCTTT. This translates into CASSDGGTSFTEAFF.

The chain uses TRBV5-1 and TRBJ2-3; D is possibly TRBD1 (5 bases). This CDR3 region has 18 residues. Germline V gives CDR1 SGHRS, CDR2 YFSETQ. The germline V and J ends were trimmed by 4 bases and 0 bases, with 21 bases remaining between them. CDR3 bases: TGCGCCAGCAGCCCCCCCCAGGGTGGTTTCCCCAGCACAGATACGCAGTATTTT. As protein: CASSPPQGGFPSTDTQYF.

This clone is a singleton in its sample. The J gene is TRBJ2-3, the V gene TRBV28; tentatively, D is TRBD1 or TRBD2 (5 bases each). Germline V gives CDR1 MDHEN, CDR2 SYDVKM. Trimming took off 6 bases at V and 0 bases at J, with 13 bases between the two ends. The CDR3 extends over 15 amino acids. CDR3 DNA: TGTGCCAGCAGCTCCGGGGCAGAGAGCACAGATACGCAGTATTTT. Amino acid sequence: CASSSGAESTDTQYF.

This chain joins TRBV29-1 and TRBJ2-3, with TRBD2 identical over 9 bases. CDR1 and CDR2 (germline): SQVTM, ANQGSEA. The CDR3 runs to 16 residues. The CDR3 loop reads CTTSSGREGSTDTQYF. DNA of the CDR3: TGCACTACTTCCTCCGGGCGGGAGGGGAGCACAGATACGCAGTATTTT.

This chain uses TRBV6-6 with TRBJ1-2; the match to TRBD1 covers 7 bases. The CDR3 totals 14 residues. CDR1 MNHNY and CDR2 SVGAGI come from the germline V gene (reference sequence). V shed 2 bases and J 6 bases; nucleotides not matched to a gene: 6. The CDR3 sequence: CASSYRQGVNGYTF. The CDR3 nucleotides read TGTGCCAGCAGTTACCGACAGGGAGTGAATGGCTACACCTTC.

The V call is TRBV28, the J call TRBJ2-7, with D perhaps given as TRBD1 or TRBD2 (5 bases each). In germline, CDR1 is MDHEN, CDR2 SYDVKM. The CDR3 has 14 amino acids. V lost 1 base and J 3 bases, leaving 10 bases between the germline ends. CDR3 region: CASSLLGTNYEQYF. DNA for the CDR3: TGTGCCAGCAGTTTATTAGGGACCAACTACGAGCAGTACTTC.